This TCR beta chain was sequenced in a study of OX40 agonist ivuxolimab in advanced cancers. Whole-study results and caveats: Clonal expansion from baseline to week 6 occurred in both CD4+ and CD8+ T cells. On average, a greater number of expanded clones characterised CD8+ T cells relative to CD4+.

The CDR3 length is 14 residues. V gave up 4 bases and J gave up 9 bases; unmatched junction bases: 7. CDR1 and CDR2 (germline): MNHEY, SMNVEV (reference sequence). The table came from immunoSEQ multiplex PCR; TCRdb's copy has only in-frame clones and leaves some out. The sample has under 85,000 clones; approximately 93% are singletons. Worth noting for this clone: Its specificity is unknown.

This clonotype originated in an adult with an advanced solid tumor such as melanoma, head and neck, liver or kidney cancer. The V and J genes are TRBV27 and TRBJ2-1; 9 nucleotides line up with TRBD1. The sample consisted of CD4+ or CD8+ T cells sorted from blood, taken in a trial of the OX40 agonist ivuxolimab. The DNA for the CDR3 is TGTGCCAGCAGTTACCCGGGACAGGGCAGTGAGCAGTTCTTC. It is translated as CASSYPGQGSEQFF.